Below, 29 T cell receptor beta chains from the same sample are listed, as sequenced in a study of T cell responses to AZD1222 COVID-19 vaccine. This table comes from immunoSEQ multiplex PCR, and its TCRdb copy is limited to in-frame clones, with some not included. Here the sample spans more than 85,000 clones, over 75% being singletons. Sequencing was performed on peripheral blood, taken on day 0 of AZD1222 vaccination. The receptors originated from an adult in good health.

The CDR3 DNA reads as TGCGCCAGCAGCTTGGCCCCAGGGACCCACGAGTATGGCTACACCTTC. Its protein product is CASSLAPGTHEYGYTF. V and J are TRBV5-1 and TRBJ1-2; TRBD1 might be the D (5 bases). Trimming left V 0 bases short and J 5 bases short, with 17 bases between. This CDR3 is 16 amino acids long. Germline values: CDR1 SGHRS, CDR2 YFSETQ. Combining the CDR3 with reference TRBV5-1 and TRBJ1-2 gives the whole variable domain KAGVTQTPRYLIKTRGQQVTLSCSPISGHRSVSWYQQTPGQGLQFLFEYFSETQRNKGNFPGRFSGRQFSNSRSEMNVSTLELGDSALYLCASSLAPGTHEYGYTFGSGTRLTVV.

This chain connects TRBV19 to TRBJ2-1, with a possible D match to TRBD2 (6 bases). Germline CDR1 and CDR2: LNHDA and SQIVND (reference sequence). V was shortened by 8 bases and J by 0 bases, with 11 bases between the two germline ends. The CDR3 totals 14 residues. The CDR3 coding sequence is TGTGCCAGTTCTAGCGCCTACTCCTACAATGAGCAGTTCTTC. Its translation is CASSSAYSYNEQFF.

This clone was observed a handful of times. The J gene is TRBJ1-2, the V gene TRBV15; TRBD1 agrees at 9 bases. CDR3 length: 17 residues. The germline V gene has CDR1 LNHNV and CDR2 YYDKDF (reference sequence). V lost 2 bases to trimming and J lost 0 bases; unmatched junction nucleotides: 7. The CDR3 loop reads CATSRPGTGQTNYGYTF. The CDR3 DNA sequence: TGTGCCACCAGCAGACCAGGGACAGGGCAGACTAACTATGGCTACACCTTC.

The genes are TRBV28 and TRBJ2-2, with D unclear. The germline CDR1 and CDR2 sequences are MDHEN and SYDVKM. Deletions cut 1 base from V and 4 bases from J, with 10 bases between. CDR3 length: 15 amino acids. The CDR3 DNA follows: TGTGCCAGCAGTTTATCTTACTCGGGCACCGGGGAGCTGTTTTTT. It encodes CASSLSYSGTGELFF.

This clone was detected only a few times. The J gene is TRBJ1-1, the V gene TRBV5-1; D is undetermined. V was cut by 2 bases and J by 5 bases, with 16 bases left in between. This CDR3 is 15 amino acids long. CDR1 is SGHRS, CDR2 YFSETQ, per germline. The CDR3 bases are TGCGCCAGCAGCTTACGACCTATTCTCTCGACTGAAGCTTTCTTT. It is translated as CASSLRPILSTEAFF. The complete variable domain, with remaining parts taken from reference TRBV5-1 and TRBJ1-1, reads KAGVTQTPRYLIKTRGQQVTLSCSPISGHRSVSWYQQTPGQGLQFLFEYFSETQRNKGNFPGRFSGRQFSNSRSEMNVSTLELGDSALYLCASSLRPILSTEAFFGQGTRLTVV.

The chain carries TRBV3-1 (or the pseudogene TRBV3-2) and TRBJ2-1; 9 nucleotides align to TRBD2. CDR1 LGHDT and CDR2 YNNKEL come from the germline V gene (reference sequence). The CDR3 covers 11 residues. V trimming: 4 bases; J trimming: 13 bases; junction bases outside the gene matches: 2. CDR3 residues: CASSRLADQFF. The CDR3 DNA follows: TGTGCCAGCAGCCGACTAGCGGACCAGTTCTTC.

This rearrangement joins TRBV18 to TRBJ2-3; perhaps TRBD2 as D (6 bases). V was pared by 3 bases and J by 2 bases, with 12 bases between. Germline V gene data show CDR1 as KGHSH and CDR2 as LQKENI. This CDR3 has 15 amino acids. CDR3 nucleotide sequence: TGTGCCAGCTCACCGGGACTCGATACCACAGATACGCAGTATTTT. The encoded protein is CASSPGLDTTDTQYF.

The rearrangement uses TRBV15 and TRBJ1-1; 7 bases are a match to TRBD1. Germline lookup yields CDR1 LNHNV and CDR2 YYDKDF (reference sequence). V was pared by 1 base and J by 0 bases, with 5 bases of the junction left unmatched. The CDR3 spans 16 residues. DNA of the CDR3: TGTGCCACCAGCAGAGGACAGGGTTCCCTGAACACTGAAGCTTTCTTT. This translates into CATSRGQGSLNTEAFF.

V gene TRBV2 combines with J gene TRBJ2-4; possible D gene TRBD2, 6 bases. Trimming removed 6 bases from V and 0 bases from J, with 15 bases in between. This CDR3 is 16 amino acids long. The germline CDR1 and CDR2 sequences are SNHLY and FYNNEI. The CDR3 bases are TGTGCCAGCAGGGGACTCTTTTTTGGAGCCAAAAACATTCAGTACTTC. It yields the protein CASRGLFFGAKNIQYF.

The chain is built from TRBV5-1 and TRBJ2-3; D is ambiguous. The V and J ends lost 3 bases and 1 base respectively, with 3 bases between them. The CDR3 consists of 12 residues. Germline CDR1 SGHRS, CDR2 YFSETQ. CDR3 residues: CASSSGTDTQYF. CDR3 sequence (DNA): TGCGCCAGCAGCTCAGGCACAGATACGCAGTATTTT.

Only one count was recorded for this clone. The V and J genes are TRBV9 and TRBJ2-5, with 9 bases identical to TRBD2. This CDR3 region has 15 residues. Germline loops: CDR1 SGDLS, CDR2 YYNGEE. The V segment lost 0 bases and the J segment 8 bases; nucleotides outside the gene matches: 8. CDR3 amino acids: CASSVDVAGGRTQYF. CDR3 in DNA: TGTGCCAGCAGCGTAGATGTGGCGGGAGGGCGTACCCAGTACTTC.

The chain joins TRBV9 to TRBJ1-6, with TRBD1 matching over 8 bases. J gave up 7 bases and V 4 bases, and 7 bases lay outside the gene matches. From germline, CDR1 is SGDLS and CDR2 YYNGEE. The CDR3 covers 15 residues. The CDR3 sequence: CASSPGQGKNSPLHF. For the CDR3, the DNA is TGTGCCAGCAGCCCCGGACAGGGCAAGAATTCACCCCTCCACTTT.

V gene TRBV7-2 combines with J gene TRBJ2-1; TRBD1 matches 7 bases. With 3 bases clipped from V and 0 bases from J, the junction kept 5 bases outside the gene matches. Per germline, CDR1 SGHTA and CDR2 FQGNSA. The CDR3 has 16 residues. CDR3 sequence (DNA): TGTGCCAGCAGCTTCCGACAGGGTCCCTCCTACAATGAGCAGTTCTTC. Its protein product is CASSFRQGPSYNEQFF. The variable domain in full, with the rest retrieved from reference TRBV7-2 and TRBJ2-1, is GAGVSQSPSNKVTEKGKDVELRCDPISGHTALYWYRQSLGQGLEFLIYFQGNSAPDKSGLPSDRFSAERTGGSVSTLTIQRTQQEDSAVYLCASSFRQGPSYNEQFFGPGTRLTVL.

This clone was counted once. This chain connects TRBV7-2 to TRBJ2-5, with TRBD2 matching 9 bases. J gave up 5 bases and V 0 bases, and 7 bases lay outside the gene matches. Germline loops: CDR1 SGHTA, CDR2 FQGNSA. This CDR3 is 16 amino acids long. The chain's CDR3 is CASSLAGLAGRETQYF. The CDR3 nucleotides are TGTGCCAGCAGCTTAGCCGGCCTAGCGGGGCGGGAGACCCAGTACTTC.

This rearrangement joins TRBV6-6 to TRBJ1-2; D unclear. This CDR3 spans 13 amino acids. Germline V lookup: CDR1 MNHNY, CDR2 SVGAGI (reference sequence). Trimming took off 2 bases at V and 3 bases at J, with 7 bases between the two ends. Here the CDR3 reads CASSYGVDYGYTF. DNA for the CDR3: TGTGCCAGCAGTTACGGAGTAGACTATGGCTACACCTTC.

The CDR3 sequence: CASSLALPSGTTGELFF. DNA for the CDR3: TGTGCCAGCAGCTTAGCGCTGCCTAGCGGAACCACCGGGGAGCTGTTTTTT. The chain couples TRBV7-8 to TRBJ2-2; TRBD2 matches 7 bases. V was pared by 0 bases and J by 4 bases, with 8 bases of the junction left unmatched. The CDR3 is 17 residues long. The germline CDR1 and CDR2 sequences are SGHVS and FQNEAQ. Full variable domain (outside the CDR3, taken from reference TRBV7-8 and TRBJ2-2): GAGVSQSPRYKVAKRGQDVALRCDPISGHVSLFWYQQALGQGPEFLTYFQNEAQLDKSGLPSDRFFAERPEGSVSTLKIQRTQQEDSAVYLCASSLALPSGTTGELFFGEGSRLTVL.

The rearrangement uses TRBV13 and TRBJ2-7; no clear D gene. The CDR3 sequence is 15 residues long. The germline CDR1 and CDR2 sequences are PRHDT and FYEKMQ (reference sequence). Trimming removed 5 bases from V and 0 bases from J, with 14 bases in between. Here the CDR3 DNA reads TGTGCCAGCAGCCCCCGTGGTAGTTACTCCTACGAGCAGTACTTC. This encodes CASSPRGSYSYEQYF.

The J gene is TRBJ2-2, the V gene TRBV7-2, with D unresolved. CDR1 SGHTA and CDR2 FQGNSA come from the germline V gene. The CDR3 covers 14 residues. Trimming took off 5 bases at V and 6 bases at J, with 13 bases between the two ends. The CDR3 DNA is TGTGCCAGCAGCGCCGCAGGTGTTCCCGGGGAGCTGTTTTTT. Translating gives CASSAAGVPGELFF.

In DNA, the CDR3 is TGTGCCTACCGAGGCAGGGGGCGCCGAGAGACCCAGTACTTC. Protein sequence: CAYRGRGRRETQYF. This chain connects TRBV2 to TRBJ2-5, with 8 positions matching TRBD1. This CDR3 is built from 14 residues. Germline V gives CDR1 SNHLY, CDR2 FYNNEI. Unmatched junction bases numbered 12, after V lost 11 bases and J lost 4 bases. Based on the CDR3 plus reference TRBV2 and TRBJ2-5, the full variable domain is EPEVTQTPSHQVTQMGQEVILRCVPISNHLYFYWYRQILGQKVEFLVSFYNNEISEKSEIFDDQFSVERPDGSNFTLKIRSTKLEDSAMYFCAYRGRGRRETQYFGPGTRLLVL.

This chain uses TRBV19 with TRBJ1-5; TRBD1 aligns across 12 bases. From germline, CDR1 is LNHDA and CDR2 SQIVND (reference sequence). CDR3 length: 14 residues. After removal of 4 bases from V and 9 bases from J, the junction contained 4 bases not matched to a gene. The CDR3 region is CASSTGTGGLPQHF. The CDR3 DNA follows: TGTGCCAGTAGTACGGGGACAGGGGGCTTGCCCCAGCATTTT. Full variable domain (remainder filled in from reference TRBV19 and TRBJ1-5): DGGITQSPKYLFRKEGQNVTLSCEQNLNHDAMYWYRQDPGQGLRLIYYSQIVNDFQKGDIAEGYSVSREKKESFPLTVTSAQKNPTAFYLCASSTGTGGLPQHFGDGTRLSIL.

The rearrangement joins TRBV5-1 to TRBJ1-1; D uncertain. Per the germline V gene, CDR1 is SGHRS and CDR2 is YFSETQ. The V end lost 0 bases, the J end lost 5 bases, and 8 bases lay between the germline ends. The CDR3 sequence is 13 residues long. The CDR3 coding sequence is TGCGCCAGCAGCTTGGACACCACTACTGAAGCTTTCTTT. This gives the protein CASSLDTTTEAFF.

This clone appeared a few times. The V and J genes are TRBV30 and TRBJ1-3; a possible D gene is TRBD1 (6 bases). This CDR3 has 16 amino acids. V lost 2 bases to trimming and J lost 0 bases, with 14 bases between them. The germline V gene encodes CDR1 GTSNPN and CDR2 SVGIG (reference sequence). CDR3 sequence (DNA): TGTGCCTGGAGTCGGGTAGGGGGAGTCTCTGGAAACACCATATATTTT. Protein: CAWSRVGGVSGNTIYF.

The chain employs TRBV5-4 and TRBJ1-2; D is uncertain. The CDR3 has 15 amino acids. Germline CDR1 is SGHNT and CDR2 is YYREEE (reference sequence). V was shortened by 0 bases and J by 0 bases, with 9 bases between the two germline ends. The CDR3 coding sequence is TGTGCCAGCAGCTTGGTGTCAGCCACTAACTATGGCTACACCTTC. Protein sequence: CASSLVSATNYGYTF.

V and J are TRBV6-2 or TRBV6-3 and TRBJ2-7, with D perhaps matching TRBD2 (6 bases). The germline V gene encodes CDR1 MNHEY and CDR2 SVGEGT. The CDR3 spans 15 residues. V was cut by 0 bases and J by 0 bases, with 9 bases left in between. The CDR3 loop reads CASSYSSGASYEQYF. Written as DNA, the CDR3 is TGTGCCAGCAGTTACTCGTCGGGAGCCTCCTACGAGCAGTACTTC.

The chain has TRBV11-3 and TRBJ2-7, with a tentative D call TRBD1 (5 bases). V lost 4 bases and J lost 6, with 10 bases in between. Germline-derived CDR1 and CDR2 are SGHNT and YENEEA. The length of the CDR3 is 12 residues. CDR3 coding DNA: TGTGCCAGCAGCTCCAGGGCCTCCGAGCAGTACTTC. This sequence encodes CASSSRASEQYF.

CDR3 in amino acids: CASSRQNYGYTF. The DNA of the CDR3 is TGTGCCAGCAGTCGACAGAACTATGGCTACACCTTC. V gene TRBV6-5 combines with J gene TRBJ1-2, with D tentatively TRBD1 (5 bases). This CDR3 is built from 12 residues. CDR1 MNHEY and CDR2 SVGAGI come from the germline V gene. Trimming removed 5 bases at V and 2 bases at J, with 6 bases between.

The chain combines TRBV7-3 with TRBJ1-2; D is unresolved. The CDR3 sequence is 15 residues long. Germline V gives CDR1 SGHTA, CDR2 FQGTGA. V was shortened by 1 base and J by 6 bases, with 15 bases between the two germline ends. Here the CDR3 reads CASSLSPTHWNGYTF. The DNA for the CDR3 is TGTGCCAGCAGCTTAAGCCCGACACATTGGAATGGCTACACCTTC.

The chain joins TRBV30 to TRBJ1-5, with TRBD1 matching 10 bases. The germline gives CDR1 GTSNPN, CDR2 SVGIG (reference sequence). V shed 3 bases, J shed 0 bases, and the junction held 8 bases outside the gene matches. This CDR3 has 17 residues. As DNA, the CDR3 is TGTGCCTGGAGCCGGGACAGGGGAATGTATAGCAATCAGCCCCAGCATTTT. This sequence encodes CAWSRDRGMYSNQPQHF.

The chain joins TRBV5-1 to TRBJ1-1; TRBD1 matches 8 bases. The CDR3 length is 15 residues. Trimming removed 3 bases from V and 1 base from J; junction bases left unmatched: 5. CDR1 and CDR2 from the germline V gene are SGHRS and YFSETQ. As DNA, the CDR3 is TGCGCCAGCAGCTCCAGAGGGACAGGGAACACTGAAGCTTTCTTT. Encoded protein: CASSSRGTGNTEAFF.